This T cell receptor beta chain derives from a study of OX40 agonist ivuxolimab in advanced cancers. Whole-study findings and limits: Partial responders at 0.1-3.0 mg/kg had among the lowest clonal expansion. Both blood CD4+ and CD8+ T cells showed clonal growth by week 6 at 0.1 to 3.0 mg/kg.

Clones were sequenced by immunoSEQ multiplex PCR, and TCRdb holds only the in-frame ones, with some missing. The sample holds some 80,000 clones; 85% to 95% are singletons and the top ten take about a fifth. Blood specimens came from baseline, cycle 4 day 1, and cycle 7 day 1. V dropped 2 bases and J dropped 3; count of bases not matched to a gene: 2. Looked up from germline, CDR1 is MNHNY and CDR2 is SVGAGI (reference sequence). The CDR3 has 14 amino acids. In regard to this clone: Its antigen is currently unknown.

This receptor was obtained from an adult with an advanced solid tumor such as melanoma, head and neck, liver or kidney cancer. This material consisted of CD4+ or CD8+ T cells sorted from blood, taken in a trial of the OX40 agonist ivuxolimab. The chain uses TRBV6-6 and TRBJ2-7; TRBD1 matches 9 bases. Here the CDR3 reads CASSYTDRGYEQYF. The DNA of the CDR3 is TGTGCCAGCAGTTACACGGACAGGGGCTACGAGCAGTACTTC.